This T cell receptor (beta chain) is drawn from a study of blood T cell repertoires in COVID-19. Ages ranged from roughly 18 to 100 years, with residence in around 24 US areas. Measured with immunoSEQ multiplex PCR; TCRdb has only the in-frame clones, and not every one. The sample lists about 320,000 clones; less than 85% were seen once. The V end was cut by 0 bases, the J end by 3 bases, with 3 bases between. The CDR3 is made up of 13 amino acids. Per the germline V gene, CDR1 is LGHNA and CDR2 is YSLEER. The V and J genes are TRBV4-3 and TRBJ2-1, with unresolved D. Input material: PBMCs or T cells enriched from blood (not recorded which). The origin of this receptor is a woman under 40 who had been exposed to COVID-19. The CDR3 sequence is CASSQDVYNEQFF. DNA of the CDR3: TGCGCCAGCAGCCAAGACGTCTACAATGAGCAGTTCTTC.